This T cell receptor beta chain came from a study of human T cells and chemical hapten exposure. TCRdb fed the RACE reads into MiXCR, producing one record per CDR3 protein. The sample has 250,000 or so distinct CDR3 sequences, around 7.7% seen once; the top ten hold less than 1.5%. Time point denoted: pre-sensitization, week 0. Treatment indicated: therapeutic diphenylcyclopropenone sensitization with weekly scalp DPC. Study-wide points: Versus controls, significantly more large CDR3 similarity clusters arose from expanded TCRs.

The CDR3 has 15 residues. Germline-derived CDR1 and CDR2 are LGHDT and YNNKEL (reference sequence). Trimming removed 0 bases at V and 6 bases at J, with 12 bases between. This clonotype has only one observation. Its antigen is as yet unknown. This rearrangement joins TRBV3-1 to TRBJ2-1; a weak D match, TRBD2 (5 bases). Here the sequenced sample was whole blood, taken in connection with sensitization to the hapten diphenylcyclopropenone (DPC). The sequence derives from a man in his late teens or twenties with alopecia areata. Some clones in this sample may be carry-over from other donors' samples. The CDR3 region has the DNA TGTGCCAGCAGCCAAGATCTGGGGAGTCCCAATGAGCAGTTCTTC. It yields the protein CASSQDLGSPNEQFF.